The clone carrying this TCR beta chain was recorded many times. Its antigen is still unknown. The data were obtained in a study of Graves' ophthalmopathy and Graves' hyperthyroidism. Germline CDR1 reads SGHRS; CDR2 reads YFSETQ. The CDR3 runs 15 residues. Germline trimming cut 4 bases from V and 7 bases from J; bases unmatched to any gene: 10. CDR3 regions of TCR beta were amplified from RNA transcripts. RT-PCR in the first round used HTBI primers; a second-round multiplex PCR followed. TCRdb re-analysed the multiplex PCR reads in MiXCR, keeping a single row per CDR3 protein. The sample includes roughly 170,000 distinct CDR3 sequences, around 40% of them seen just once. Ophthalmopathy donors showed moderate-to-severe activity, CAS ≥3, NOSPECS ≥4 and a duration under 3 months. Clinical symptoms and serum thyroxine were used for diagnosis; TRAb, thyroid ultrasound and orbital computed tomography were also relied on. The source of the PBMCs was approximately 10 ml of fresh peripheral blood.

Regarding the study as a whole: The majority of expanded thyroid clonotypes above 0.001 frequency also occurred in blood.

This chain joins TRBV5-1 and TRBJ1-1; 10 positions match TRBD1. This TCR derives from a young man with Graves' ophthalmopathy. Sequencing used peripheral blood. Here the CDR3 reads CASSPRQGADGEAFF. CDR3 bases: TGCGCCAGCAGCCCCAGACAGGGGGCAGATGGTGAAGCTTTCTTT.